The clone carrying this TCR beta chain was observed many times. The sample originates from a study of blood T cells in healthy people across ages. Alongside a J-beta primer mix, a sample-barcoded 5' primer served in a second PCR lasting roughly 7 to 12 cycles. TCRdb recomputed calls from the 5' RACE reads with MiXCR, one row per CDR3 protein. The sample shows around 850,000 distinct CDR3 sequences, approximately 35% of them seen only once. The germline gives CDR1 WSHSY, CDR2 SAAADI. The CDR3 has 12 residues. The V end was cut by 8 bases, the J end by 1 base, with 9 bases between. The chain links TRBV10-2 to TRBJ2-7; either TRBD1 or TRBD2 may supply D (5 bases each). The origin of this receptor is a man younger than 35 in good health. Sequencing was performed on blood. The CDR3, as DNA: TGCGCCAGCGGGGACCAATCCTACGAGCAGTACTTC. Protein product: CASGDQSYEQYF.